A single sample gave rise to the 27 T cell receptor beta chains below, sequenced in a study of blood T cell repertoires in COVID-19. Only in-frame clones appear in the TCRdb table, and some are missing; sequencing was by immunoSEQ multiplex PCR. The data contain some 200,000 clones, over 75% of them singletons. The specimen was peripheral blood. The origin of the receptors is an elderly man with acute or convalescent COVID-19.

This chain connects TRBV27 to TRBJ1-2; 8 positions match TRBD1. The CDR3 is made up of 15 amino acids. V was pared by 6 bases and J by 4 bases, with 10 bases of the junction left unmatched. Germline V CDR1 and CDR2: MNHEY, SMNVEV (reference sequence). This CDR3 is CASSLTGAGLYGYTF. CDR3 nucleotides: TGTGCCAGCAGCCTGACAGGGGCTGGTCTCTATGGCTACACCTTC.

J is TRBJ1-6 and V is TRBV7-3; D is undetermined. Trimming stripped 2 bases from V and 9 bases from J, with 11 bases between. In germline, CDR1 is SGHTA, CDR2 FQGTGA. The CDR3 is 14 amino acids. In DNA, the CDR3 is TGTGCCAGCAGCTTATTTCAAGCGGGTTCACCCCTCCACTTT. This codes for CASSLFQAGSPLHF.

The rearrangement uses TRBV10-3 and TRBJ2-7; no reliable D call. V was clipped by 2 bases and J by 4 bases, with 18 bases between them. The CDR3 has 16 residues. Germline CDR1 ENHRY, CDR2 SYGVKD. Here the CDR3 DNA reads TGTGCCATCAGTGAGAAGGTAGCAAGGTACGGGTACGAGCAGTACGTC. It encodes CAISEKVARYGYEQYV.

CDR3 sequence (DNA): TGTGCCAGCAGCCGAAGGGGGCTAACGAACACTGAAGCTTTCTTT. Protein: CASSRRGLTNTEAFF. The genes are TRBV13 and TRBJ1-1, with TRBD1 matching 7 bases. V was pared by 5 bases and J by 1 base, with 7 bases of the junction left unmatched. The CDR3 has 15 amino acids. CDR1 PRHDT and CDR2 FYEKMQ come from the germline V gene (reference sequence).

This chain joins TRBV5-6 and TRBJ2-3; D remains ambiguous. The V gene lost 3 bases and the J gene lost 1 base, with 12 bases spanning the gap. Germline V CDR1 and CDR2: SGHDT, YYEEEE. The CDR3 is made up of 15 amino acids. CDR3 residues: CASSYGDFGTDTQYF. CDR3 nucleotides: TGTGCCAGCAGCTACGGAGATTTCGGCACAGATACGCAGTATTTT. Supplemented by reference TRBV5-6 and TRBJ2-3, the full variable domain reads DAGVTQSPTHLIKTRGQQVTLRCSPKSGHDTVSWYQQALGQGPQFIFQYYEEEERQRGNFPDRFSGHQFPNYSSELNVNALLLGDSALYLCASSYGDFGTDTQYFGPGTRLTVL.

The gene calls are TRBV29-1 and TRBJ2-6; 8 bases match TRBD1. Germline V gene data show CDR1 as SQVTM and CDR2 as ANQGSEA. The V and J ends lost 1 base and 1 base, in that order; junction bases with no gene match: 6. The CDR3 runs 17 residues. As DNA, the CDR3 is TGCAGCGTTGAAGTTGTGACAGGGGTGTCTGGGGCCAACGTCCTGACTTTC. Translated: CSVEVVTGVSGANVLTF.

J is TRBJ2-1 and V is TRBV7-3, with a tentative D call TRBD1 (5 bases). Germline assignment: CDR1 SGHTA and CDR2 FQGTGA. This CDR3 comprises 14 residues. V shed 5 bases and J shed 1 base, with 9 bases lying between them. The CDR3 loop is CASSPPGSYNEQFF. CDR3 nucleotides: TGTGCCAGCAGCCCCCCAGGGTCCTACAATGAGCAGTTCTTC.

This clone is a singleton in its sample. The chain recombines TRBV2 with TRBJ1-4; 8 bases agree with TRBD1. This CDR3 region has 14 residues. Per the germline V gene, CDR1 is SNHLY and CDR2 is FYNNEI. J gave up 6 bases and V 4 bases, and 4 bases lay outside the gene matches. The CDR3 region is CASSVGTGDEKLFF. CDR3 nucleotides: TGTGCCAGCAGTGTAGGGACAGGAGATGAAAAACTGTTTTTT.

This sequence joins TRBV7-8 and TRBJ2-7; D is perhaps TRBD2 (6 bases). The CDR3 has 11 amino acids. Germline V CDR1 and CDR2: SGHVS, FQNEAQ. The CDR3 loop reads CASSSNLGTLV. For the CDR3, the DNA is TGTGCCAGCAGCTCAAATCTCGGGACTCTCGTC.

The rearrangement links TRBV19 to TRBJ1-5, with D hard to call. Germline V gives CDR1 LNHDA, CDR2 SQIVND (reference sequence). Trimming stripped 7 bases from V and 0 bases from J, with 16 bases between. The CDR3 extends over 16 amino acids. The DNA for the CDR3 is TGTGCCAGTAATATGAGGGCGGCTGGTAGCAATCAGCCCCAGCATTTT. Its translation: CASNMRAAGSNQPQHF.

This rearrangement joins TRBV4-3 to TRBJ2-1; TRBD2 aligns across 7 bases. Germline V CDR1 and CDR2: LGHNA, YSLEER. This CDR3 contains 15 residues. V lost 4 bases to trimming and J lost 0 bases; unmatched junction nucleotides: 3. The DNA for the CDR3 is TGCGCCAGCAGCCCAGGCGGGAGCTCCTACAATGAGCAGTTCTTC. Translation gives CASSPGGSSYNEQFF.

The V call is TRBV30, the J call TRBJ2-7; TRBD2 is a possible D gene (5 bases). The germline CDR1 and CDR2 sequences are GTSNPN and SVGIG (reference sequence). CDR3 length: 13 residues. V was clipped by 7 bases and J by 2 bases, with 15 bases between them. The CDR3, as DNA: TGTGCCTACAATAAACAGCGGACCTACGAGCAGTACTTC. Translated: CAYNKQRTYEQYF. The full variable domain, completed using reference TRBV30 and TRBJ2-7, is SQTIHQWPATLVQPVGSPLSLECTVEGTSNPNLYWYRQAAGRGLQLLFYSVGIGQISSEVPQNLSASRPQDRQFILSSKKLLLSDSGFYLCAYNKQRTYEQYFGPGTRLTVT.

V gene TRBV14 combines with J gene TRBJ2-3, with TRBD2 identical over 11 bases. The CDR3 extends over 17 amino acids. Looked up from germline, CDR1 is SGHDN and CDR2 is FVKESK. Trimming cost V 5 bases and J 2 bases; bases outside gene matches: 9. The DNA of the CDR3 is TGTGCCAGCAGCTCTCGGACTAGCGGGCTTACCACAGATACGCAGTATTTT. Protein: CASSSRTSGLTTDTQYF.

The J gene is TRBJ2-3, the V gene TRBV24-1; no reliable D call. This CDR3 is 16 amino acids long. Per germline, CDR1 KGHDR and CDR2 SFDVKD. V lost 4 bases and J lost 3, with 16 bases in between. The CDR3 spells CATSDHTPGGTDTQYF. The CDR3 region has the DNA TGTGCCACCAGTGACCACACACCAGGTGGGACAGATACGCAGTATTTT.

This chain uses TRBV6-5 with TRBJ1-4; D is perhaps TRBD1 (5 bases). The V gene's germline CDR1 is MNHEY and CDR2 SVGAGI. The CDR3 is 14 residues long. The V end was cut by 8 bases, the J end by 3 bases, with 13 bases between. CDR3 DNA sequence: TGTGCCAGCGGGACTGGGCGGCCTAATGAAAAACTGTTTTTT. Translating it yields CASGTGRPNEKLFF.

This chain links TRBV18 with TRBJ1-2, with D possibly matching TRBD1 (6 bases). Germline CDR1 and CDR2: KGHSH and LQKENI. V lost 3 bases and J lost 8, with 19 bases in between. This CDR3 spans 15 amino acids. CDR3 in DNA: TGTGCCAGCTCACCCTTTGGACAGTCCGCCGGAGGCTACACCTTC. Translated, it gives CASSPFGQSAGGYTF.

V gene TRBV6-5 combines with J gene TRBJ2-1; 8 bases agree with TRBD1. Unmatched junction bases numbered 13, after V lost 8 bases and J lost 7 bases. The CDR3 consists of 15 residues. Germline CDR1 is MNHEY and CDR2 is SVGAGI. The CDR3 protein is CASRLTGGSRNEQFF. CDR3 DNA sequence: TGTGCCAGCCGTCTAACAGGGGGTTCGCGGAATGAGCAGTTCTTC.

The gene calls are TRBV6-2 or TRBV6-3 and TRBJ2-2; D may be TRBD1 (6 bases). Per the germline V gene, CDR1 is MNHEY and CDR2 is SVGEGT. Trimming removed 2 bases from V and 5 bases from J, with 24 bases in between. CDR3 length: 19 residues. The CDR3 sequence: CASSYTRRRLDRATGELFF. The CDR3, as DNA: TGTGCCAGCAGTTACACGAGACGTAGACTGGACAGAGCTACCGGGGAGCTGTTTTTT.

As DNA, the CDR3 is TGCGCCAGCAGCCAGGGAGCCGGCCTCGATCAGCCCCAGCATTTT. Its protein is CASSQGAGLDQPQHF. The chain carries TRBV4-3 and TRBJ1-5, with D unclear. The germline gives CDR1 LGHNA, CDR2 YSLEER. This CDR3 is built from 15 residues. V was shortened by 3 bases and J by 5 bases, with 14 bases between the two germline ends.

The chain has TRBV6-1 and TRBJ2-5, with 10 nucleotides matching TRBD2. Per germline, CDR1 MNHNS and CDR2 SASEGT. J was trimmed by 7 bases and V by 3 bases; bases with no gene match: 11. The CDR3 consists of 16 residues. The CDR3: CASSDYASGRSGTQYF. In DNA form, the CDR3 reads TGTGCCAGCAGTGATTATGCTAGCGGGAGAAGCGGGACCCAGTACTTC.

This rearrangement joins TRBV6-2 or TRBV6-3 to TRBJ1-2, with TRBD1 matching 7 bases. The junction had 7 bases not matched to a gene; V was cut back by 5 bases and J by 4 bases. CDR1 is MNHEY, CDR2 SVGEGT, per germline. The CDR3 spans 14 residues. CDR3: CASSRDSVGYGYTF. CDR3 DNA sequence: TGTGCCAGCAGTCGGGACAGCGTGGGCTATGGCTACACCTTC.

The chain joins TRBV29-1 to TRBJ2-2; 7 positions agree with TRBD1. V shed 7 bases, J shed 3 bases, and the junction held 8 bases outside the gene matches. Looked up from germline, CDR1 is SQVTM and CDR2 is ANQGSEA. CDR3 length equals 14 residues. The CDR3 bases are TGCAGCGGAAAGACAGGGCGGGACACCGGGGAGCTGTTTTTT. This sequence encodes CSGKTGRDTGELFF.

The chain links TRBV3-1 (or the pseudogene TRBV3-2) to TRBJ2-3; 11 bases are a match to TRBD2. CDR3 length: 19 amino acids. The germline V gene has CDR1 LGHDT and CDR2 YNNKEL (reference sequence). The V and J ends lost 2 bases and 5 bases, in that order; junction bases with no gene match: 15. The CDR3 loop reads CASSQNTPVAGGHLDTQYF. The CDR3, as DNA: TGTGCCAGCAGCCAAAATACCCCCGTAGCGGGAGGGCACTTAGATACGCAGTATTTT.

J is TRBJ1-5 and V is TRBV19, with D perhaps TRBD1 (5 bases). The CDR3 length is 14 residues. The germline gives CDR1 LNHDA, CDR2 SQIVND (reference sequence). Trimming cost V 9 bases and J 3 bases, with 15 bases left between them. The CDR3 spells CASHGRDYNQPQHF. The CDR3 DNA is TGTGCCAGCCACGGCAGGGATTACAATCAGCCCCAGCATTTT.

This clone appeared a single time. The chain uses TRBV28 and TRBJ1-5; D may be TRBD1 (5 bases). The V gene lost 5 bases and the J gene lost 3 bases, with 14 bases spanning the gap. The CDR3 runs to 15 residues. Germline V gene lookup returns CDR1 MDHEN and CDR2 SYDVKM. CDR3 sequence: CASSGAGWDNQPQHF. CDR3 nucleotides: TGTGCCAGCAGTGGGGCCGGTTGGGACAATCAGCCCCAGCATTTT. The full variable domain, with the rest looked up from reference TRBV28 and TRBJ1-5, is DVKVTQSSRYLVKRTGEKVFLECVQDMDHENMFWYRQDPGLGLRLIYFSYDVKMKEKGDIPEGYSVSREKKERFSLILESASTNQTSMYLCASSGAGWDNQPQHFGDGTRLSIL.

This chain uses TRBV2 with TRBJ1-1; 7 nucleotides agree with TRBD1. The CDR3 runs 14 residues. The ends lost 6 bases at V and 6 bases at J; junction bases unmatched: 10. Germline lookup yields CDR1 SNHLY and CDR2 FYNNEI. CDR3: CASSRDRAWPEAFF. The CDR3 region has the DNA TGTGCCAGCAGCCGCGACAGGGCTTGGCCTGAAGCTTTCTTT. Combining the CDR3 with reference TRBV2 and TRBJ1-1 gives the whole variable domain EPEVTQTPSHQVTQMGQEVILRCVPISNHLYFYWYRQILGQKVEFLVSFYNNEISEKSEIFDDQFSVERPDGSNFTLKIRSTKLEDSAMYFCASSRDRAWPEAFFGQGTRLTVV.

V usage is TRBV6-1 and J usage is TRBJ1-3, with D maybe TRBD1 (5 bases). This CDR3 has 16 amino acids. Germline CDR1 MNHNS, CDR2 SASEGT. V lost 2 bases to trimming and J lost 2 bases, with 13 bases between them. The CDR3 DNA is TGTGCCAGCAGTGAATCTTTTGCGGGGGCTGGAAACACCATATATTTT. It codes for CASSESFAGAGNTIYF.